The clone carrying this T cell receptor (beta chain) was counted a single time. Tumor samples were obtained before definitive surgery or chemotherapy. The data were taken from a study of high-grade serous ovarian cancer treatment subgroups. The protocol was immunoSEQ multiplex PCR, while the TCRdb copy is restricted to in-frame clones and leaves out a portion. The sample includes roughly 12,000 clones, roughly four fifths seen only once; the top ten take 5.5% to 8.5%. The CDR3 spans 12 residues. Germline V lookup: CDR1 SEHNR, CDR2 FQNEAQ (reference sequence). The sequencing sample was made of tumor tissue. The chain carries TRBV7-9 and TRBJ2-5, with D tentatively TRBD2 (6 bases). The DNA end lines up better with TRBJ2-7; the J call may be wrong. The sequence came from a human donor with high-grade serous ovarian cancer. In DNA form, the CDR3 reads TGTGCCAGCAGCGCGGACTACTACGAGCAGTACTTC. Translating gives CASSADYYEQYF.